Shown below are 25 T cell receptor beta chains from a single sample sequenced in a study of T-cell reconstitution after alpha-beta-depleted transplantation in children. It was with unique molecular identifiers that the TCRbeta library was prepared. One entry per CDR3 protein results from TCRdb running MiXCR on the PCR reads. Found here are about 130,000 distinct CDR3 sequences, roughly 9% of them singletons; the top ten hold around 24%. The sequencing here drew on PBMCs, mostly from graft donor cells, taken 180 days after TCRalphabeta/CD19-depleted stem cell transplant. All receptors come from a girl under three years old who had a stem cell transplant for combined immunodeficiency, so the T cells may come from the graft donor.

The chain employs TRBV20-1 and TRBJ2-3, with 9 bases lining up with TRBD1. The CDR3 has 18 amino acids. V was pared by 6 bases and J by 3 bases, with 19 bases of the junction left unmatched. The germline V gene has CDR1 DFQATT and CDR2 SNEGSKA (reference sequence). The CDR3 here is CSAGGQGLGGPHTDTQYF. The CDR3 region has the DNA TGCAGTGCGGGGGGACAGGGCCTAGGCGGCCCTCATACAGATACGCAGTATTTT.

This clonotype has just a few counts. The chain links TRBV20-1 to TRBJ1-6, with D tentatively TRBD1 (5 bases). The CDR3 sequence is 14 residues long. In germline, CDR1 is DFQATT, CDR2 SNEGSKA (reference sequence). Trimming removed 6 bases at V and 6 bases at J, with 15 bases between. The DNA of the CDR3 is TGCAGTGCCCCAGGGCGACAGTTTAATTCACCCCTCCACTTT. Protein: CSAPGRQFNSPLHF.

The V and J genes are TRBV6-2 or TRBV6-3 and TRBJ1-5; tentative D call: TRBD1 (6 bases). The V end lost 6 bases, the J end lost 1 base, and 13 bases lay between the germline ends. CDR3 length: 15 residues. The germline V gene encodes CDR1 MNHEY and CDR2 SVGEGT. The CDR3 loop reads CASSRTGRSNQPQHF. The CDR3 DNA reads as TGTGCCAGCAGCCGCACAGGGAGGAGCAATCAGCCCCAGCATTTT.

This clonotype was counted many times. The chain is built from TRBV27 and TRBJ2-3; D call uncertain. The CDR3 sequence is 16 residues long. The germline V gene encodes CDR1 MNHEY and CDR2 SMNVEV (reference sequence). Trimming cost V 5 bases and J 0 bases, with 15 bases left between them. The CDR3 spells CASSPVFWLSTDTQYF. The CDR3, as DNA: TGTGCCAGCAGTCCCGTTTTTTGGCTTAGCACAGATACGCAGTATTTT.

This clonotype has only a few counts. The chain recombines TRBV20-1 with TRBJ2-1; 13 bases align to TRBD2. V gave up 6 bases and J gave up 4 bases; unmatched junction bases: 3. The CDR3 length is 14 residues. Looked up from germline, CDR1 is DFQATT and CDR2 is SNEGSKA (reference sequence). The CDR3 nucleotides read TGCAGTGCCCTGGGACTAGCGGGGTACAATGAGCAGTTCTTC. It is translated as CSALGLAGYNEQFF.

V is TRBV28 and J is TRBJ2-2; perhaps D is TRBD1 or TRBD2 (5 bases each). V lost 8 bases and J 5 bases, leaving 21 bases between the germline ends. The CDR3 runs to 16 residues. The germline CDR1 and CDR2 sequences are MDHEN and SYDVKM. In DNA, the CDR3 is TGTGCCAGCGGCTCGGGGCCGAAAGGAGGAACCGGGGAGCTGTTTTTT. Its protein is CASGSGPKGGTGELFF.

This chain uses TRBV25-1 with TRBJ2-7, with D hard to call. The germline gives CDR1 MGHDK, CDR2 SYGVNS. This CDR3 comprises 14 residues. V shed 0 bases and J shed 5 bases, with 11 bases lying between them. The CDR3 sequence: CASSEYGRDHEQYF. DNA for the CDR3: TGTGCCAGCAGTGAATATGGTCGTGACCACGAGCAGTACTTC.

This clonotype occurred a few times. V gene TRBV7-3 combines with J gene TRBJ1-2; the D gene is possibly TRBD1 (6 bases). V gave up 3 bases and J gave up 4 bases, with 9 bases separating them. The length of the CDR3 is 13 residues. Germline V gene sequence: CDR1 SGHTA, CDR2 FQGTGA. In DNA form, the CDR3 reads TGTGCCAGCAGCTTCACAGGGATCTATGGCTACACCTTC. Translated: CASSFTGIYGYTF.

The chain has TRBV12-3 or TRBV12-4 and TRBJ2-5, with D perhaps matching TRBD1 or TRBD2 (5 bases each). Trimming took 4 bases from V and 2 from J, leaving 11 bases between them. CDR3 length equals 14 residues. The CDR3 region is CASSSLGEQETQYF. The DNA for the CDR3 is TGTGCCAGCAGTTCCCTGGGGGAGCAAGAGACCCAGTACTTC.

The CDR3 nucleotides read TGTGCCACCCTAAAAACAAACACCGGGGAGCTGTTTTTT. Its protein is CATLKTNTGELFF. This chain connects TRBV6-2 or TRBV6-3 to TRBJ2-2; no clear D gene. There are 13 residues in the CDR3. Germline-derived CDR1 and CDR2 are MNHEY and SVGEGT. V was pared by 10 bases and J by 2 bases, with 11 bases between.

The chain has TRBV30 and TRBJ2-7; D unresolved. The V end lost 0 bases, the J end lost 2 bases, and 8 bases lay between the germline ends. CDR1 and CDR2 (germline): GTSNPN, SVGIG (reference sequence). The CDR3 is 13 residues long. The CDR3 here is CAWSVDTAYEQYF. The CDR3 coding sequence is TGTGCCTGGAGTGTCGACACAGCCTACGAGCAGTACTTC. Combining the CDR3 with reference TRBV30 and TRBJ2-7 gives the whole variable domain SQTIHQWPATLVQPVGSPLSLECTVEGTSNPNLYWYRQAAGRGLQLLFYSVGIGQISSEVPQNLSASRPQDRQFILSSKKLLLSDSGFYLCAWSVDTAYEQYFGPGTRLTVT.

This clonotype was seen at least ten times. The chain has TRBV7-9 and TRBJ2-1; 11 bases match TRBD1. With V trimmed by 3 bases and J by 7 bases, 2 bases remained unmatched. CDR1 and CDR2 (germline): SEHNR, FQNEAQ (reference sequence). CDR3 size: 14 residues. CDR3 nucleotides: TGTGCCAGCAGCTTGGGGACAGGGGGGAATGAGCAGTTCTTC. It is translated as CASSLGTGGNEQFF.

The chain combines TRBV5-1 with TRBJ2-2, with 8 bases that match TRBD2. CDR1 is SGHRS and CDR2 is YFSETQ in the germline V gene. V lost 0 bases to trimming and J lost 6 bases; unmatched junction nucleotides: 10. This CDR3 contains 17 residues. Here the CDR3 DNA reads TGCGCCAGCAGCTTGGTCCCTAGCGGGCCCTCACCCGGGGAGCTGTTTTTT. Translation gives CASSLVPSGPSPGELFF.

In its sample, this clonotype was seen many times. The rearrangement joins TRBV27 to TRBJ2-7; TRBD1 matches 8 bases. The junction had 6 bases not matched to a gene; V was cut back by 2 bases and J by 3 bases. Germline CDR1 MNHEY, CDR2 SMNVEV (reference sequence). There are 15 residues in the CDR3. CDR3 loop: CASSLHTGTGYEQYF. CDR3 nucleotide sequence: TGTGCCAGCAGTTTACACACCGGGACAGGCTACGAGCAGTACTTC.

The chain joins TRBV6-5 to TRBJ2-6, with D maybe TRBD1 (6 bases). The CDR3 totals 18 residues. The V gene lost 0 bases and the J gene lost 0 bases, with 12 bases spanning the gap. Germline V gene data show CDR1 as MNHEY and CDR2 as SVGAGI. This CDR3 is CASSYSQGPSSGANVLTF. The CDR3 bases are TGTGCCAGCAGTTACTCCCAGGGGCCCTCCTCTGGGGCCAACGTCCTGACTTTC.

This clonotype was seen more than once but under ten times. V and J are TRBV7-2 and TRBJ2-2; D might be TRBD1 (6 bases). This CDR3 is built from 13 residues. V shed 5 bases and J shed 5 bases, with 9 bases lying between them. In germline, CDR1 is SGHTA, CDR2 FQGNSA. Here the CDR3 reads CASSETGTGELFF. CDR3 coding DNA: TGTGCCAGCAGCGAAACAGGGACCGGGGAGCTGTTTTTT.

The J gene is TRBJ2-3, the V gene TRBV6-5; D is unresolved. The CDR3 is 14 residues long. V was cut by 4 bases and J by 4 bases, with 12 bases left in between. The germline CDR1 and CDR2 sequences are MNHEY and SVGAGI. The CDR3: CASSLRRPSDTQYF. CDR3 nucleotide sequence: TGTGCCAGCAGTTTACGGCGTCCGTCAGATACGCAGTATTTT.

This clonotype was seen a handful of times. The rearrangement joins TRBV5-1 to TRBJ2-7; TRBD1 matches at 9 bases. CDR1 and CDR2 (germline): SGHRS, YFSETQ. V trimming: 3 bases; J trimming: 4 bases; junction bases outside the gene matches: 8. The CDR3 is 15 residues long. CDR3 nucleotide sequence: TGCGCCAGCAGCTGGGGGGACAGGGACTCTTACGAGCAGTACTTC. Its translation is CASSWGDRDSYEQYF.

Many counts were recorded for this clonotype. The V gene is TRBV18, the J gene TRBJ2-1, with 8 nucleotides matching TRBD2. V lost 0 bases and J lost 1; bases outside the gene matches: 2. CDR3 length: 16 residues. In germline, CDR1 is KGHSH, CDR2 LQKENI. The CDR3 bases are TGTGCCAGCTCACCACCGAGCGGGAGATCCTACAATGAGCAGTTCTTC. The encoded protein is CASSPPSGRSYNEQFF.

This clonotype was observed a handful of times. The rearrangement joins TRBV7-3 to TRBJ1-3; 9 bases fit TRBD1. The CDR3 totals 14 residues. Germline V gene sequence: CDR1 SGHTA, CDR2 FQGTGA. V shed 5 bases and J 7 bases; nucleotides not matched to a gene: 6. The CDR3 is CASSPGQGGNTIYF. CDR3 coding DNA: TGTGCCAGCAGCCCGGGACAGGGAGGGAACACCATATATTTT.

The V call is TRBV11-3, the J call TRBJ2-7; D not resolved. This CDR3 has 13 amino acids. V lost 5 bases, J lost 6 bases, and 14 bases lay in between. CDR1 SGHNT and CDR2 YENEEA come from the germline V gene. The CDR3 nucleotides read TGTGCCAGCAGCCCGCTTGAGGAAGGCGAGCAGTACTTC. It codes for CASSPLEEGEQYF.

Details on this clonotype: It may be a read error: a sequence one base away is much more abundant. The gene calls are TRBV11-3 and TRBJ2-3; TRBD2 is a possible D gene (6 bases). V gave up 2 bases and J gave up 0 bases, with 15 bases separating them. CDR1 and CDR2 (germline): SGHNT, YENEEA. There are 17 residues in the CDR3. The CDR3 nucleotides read TGTGCCAGCAGCTTACGACTCCGGGAGTCTAGCACAGATACGCAGTATTTT. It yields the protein CASSLRLRESSTDTQYF.

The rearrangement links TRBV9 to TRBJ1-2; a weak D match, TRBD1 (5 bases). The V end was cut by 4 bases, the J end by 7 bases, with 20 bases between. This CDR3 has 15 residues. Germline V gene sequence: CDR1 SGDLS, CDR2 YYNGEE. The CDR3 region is CASSFRVGAPRGYTF. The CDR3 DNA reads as TGTGCCAGCAGCTTCAGGGTGGGAGCCCCGCGTGGCTACACCTTC.

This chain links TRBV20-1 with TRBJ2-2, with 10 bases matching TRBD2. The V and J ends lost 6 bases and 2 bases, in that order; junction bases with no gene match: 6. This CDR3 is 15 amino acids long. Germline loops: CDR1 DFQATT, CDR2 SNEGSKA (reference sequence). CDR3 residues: CSANSGGPNTGELFF. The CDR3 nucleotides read TGCAGTGCGAATAGCGGGGGGCCCAACACCGGGGAGCTGTTTTTT.

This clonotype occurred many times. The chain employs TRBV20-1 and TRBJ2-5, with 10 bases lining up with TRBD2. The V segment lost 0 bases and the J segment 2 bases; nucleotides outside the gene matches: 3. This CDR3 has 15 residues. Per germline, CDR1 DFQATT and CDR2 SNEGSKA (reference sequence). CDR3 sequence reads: CSARDRTSGQETQYF. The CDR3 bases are TGCAGTGCTAGAGACCGGACTAGCGGTCAAGAGACCCAGTACTTC.